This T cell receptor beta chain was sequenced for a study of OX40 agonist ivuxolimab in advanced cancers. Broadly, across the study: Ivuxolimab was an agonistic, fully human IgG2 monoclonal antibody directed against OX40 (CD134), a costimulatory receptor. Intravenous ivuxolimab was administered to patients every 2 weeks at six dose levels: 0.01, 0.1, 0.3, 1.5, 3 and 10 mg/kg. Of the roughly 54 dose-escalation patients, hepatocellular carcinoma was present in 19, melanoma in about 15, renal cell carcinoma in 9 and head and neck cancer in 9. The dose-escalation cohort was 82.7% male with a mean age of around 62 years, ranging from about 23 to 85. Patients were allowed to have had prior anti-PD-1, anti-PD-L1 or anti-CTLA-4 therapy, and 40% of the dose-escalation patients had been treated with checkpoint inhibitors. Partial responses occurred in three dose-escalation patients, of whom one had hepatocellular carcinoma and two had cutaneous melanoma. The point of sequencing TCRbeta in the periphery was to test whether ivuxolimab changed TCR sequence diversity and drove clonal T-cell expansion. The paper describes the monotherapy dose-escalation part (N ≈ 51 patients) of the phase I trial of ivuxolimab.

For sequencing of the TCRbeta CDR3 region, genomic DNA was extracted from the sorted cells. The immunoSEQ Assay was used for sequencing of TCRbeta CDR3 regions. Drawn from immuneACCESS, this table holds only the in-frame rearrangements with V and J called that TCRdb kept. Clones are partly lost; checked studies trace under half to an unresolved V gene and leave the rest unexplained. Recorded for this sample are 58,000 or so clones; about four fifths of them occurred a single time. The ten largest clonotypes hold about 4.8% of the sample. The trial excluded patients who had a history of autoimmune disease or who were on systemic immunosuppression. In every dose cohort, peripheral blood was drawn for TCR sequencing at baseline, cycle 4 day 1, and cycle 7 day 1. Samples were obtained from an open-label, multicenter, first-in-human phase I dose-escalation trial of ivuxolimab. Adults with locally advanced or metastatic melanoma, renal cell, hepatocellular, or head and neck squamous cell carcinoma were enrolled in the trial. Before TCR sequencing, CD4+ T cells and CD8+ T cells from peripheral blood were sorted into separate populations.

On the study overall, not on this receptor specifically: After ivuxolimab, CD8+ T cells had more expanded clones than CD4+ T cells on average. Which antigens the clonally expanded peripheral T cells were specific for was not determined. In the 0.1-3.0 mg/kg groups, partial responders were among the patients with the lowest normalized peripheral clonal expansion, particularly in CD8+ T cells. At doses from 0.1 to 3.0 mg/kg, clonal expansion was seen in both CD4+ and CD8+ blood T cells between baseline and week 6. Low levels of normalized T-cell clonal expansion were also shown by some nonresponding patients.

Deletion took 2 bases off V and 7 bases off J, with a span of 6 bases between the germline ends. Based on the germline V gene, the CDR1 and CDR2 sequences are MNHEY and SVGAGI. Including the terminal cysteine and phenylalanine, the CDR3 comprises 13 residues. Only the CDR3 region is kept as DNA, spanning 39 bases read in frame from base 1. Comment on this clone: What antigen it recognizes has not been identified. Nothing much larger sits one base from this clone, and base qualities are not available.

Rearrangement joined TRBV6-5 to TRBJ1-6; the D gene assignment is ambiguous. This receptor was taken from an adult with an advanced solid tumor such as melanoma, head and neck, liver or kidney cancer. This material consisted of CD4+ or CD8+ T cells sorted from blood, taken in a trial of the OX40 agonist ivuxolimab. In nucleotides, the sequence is TGTGCCAGCAGTTACGCCCTGAATTCACCCCTCCACTTT. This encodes CASSYALNSPLHF.